The source of this T cell receptor (beta chain) is a study of cytomegalovirus exposure and HLA in healthy donors. The overall study: The same platform used for the roughly 610 first-cohort repertoires was also used for the 100 to 150 validation repertoires, as a later analysis reported. Study results and limitations: Testing in vitro showed a few CMV-associated chains specific for CMV antigens. Across donors, most TCRs were seen rarely, yet some public ones were widespread.

Germline CDR1 and CDR2: MNHNS and SASEGT. CDR3 length: 13 residues. With V trimmed by 4 bases and J by 7 bases, 5 bases remained unmatched. Sequencing used immunoSEQ multiplex PCR; TCRdb keeps in-frame clones, though not all of them. The sample lists approximately 180,000 clones, 86% seen once, with roughly 1.5% in the top ten. The donors were part of the validation cohort of more than 90 subjects. That cohort was separate from the first cohort, which comprised about 730 subjects. This clone came up a few times. Antigen specificity is unknown. The V gene is TRBV6-1, the J gene TRBJ2-7; 9 nucleotides align to TRBD2. The sequenced material came from PBMCs. The clonotype comes from a woman between 18 and 30 years old in good health and CMV-seronegative. The CDR3 DNA sequence: TGTGCCAGCAGTGCGAGACTAGCGGAAGAGCAGTACTTC. Amino acids: CASSARLAEEQYF.